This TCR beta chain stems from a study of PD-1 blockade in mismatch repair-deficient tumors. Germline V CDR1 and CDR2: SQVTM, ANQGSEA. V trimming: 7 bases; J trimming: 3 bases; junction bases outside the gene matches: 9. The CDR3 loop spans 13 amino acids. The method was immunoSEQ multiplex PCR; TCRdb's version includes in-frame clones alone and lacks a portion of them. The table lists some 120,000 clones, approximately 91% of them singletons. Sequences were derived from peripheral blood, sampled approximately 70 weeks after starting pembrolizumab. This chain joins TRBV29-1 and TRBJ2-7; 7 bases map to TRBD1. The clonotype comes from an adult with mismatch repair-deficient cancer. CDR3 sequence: CSAAEGAVYEQYF. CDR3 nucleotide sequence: TGCAGCGCCGCTGAGGGGGCGGTCTACGAGCAGTACTTC.